This paragraph reports one T cell receptor (beta chain). This sample stems from a study of CD8 T cells in Susac syndrome. The CDR3 sequence is 15 residues long. After removal of 6 bases from V and 3 bases from J, the junction contained 9 bases not matched to a gene. Reverse transcription used roughly 0.45 to 1 ug RNA and random hexamers. By means of immunoSEQ multiplex PCR, TCR beta CDR3 spanning 54 Vbeta and 13 Jbeta underwent amplification. TCRdb reprocessed the immunoSEQ multiplex PCR reads via MiXCR and lists one record per CDR3 protein. The sample includes 150,000 to 190,000 distinct CDR3 sequences, less than 97% of them seen just once.

The source is a human donor with multiple sclerosis. The sequenced sample was CD8+ T cells from PBMCs. The V and J genes are TRBV12-3 or TRBV12-4 and TRBJ2-5, with TRBD2 matching 8 bases. CDR3 region: CASSPGISGEETQYF. CDR3 in DNA: TGTGCCAGCAGCCCCGGGATTAGCGGGGAAGAGACCCAGTACTTC.